This T cell receptor beta chain was observed in a study of T cell clonality in common variable immunodeficiency. Study-wide points: Reportedly, TCR beta sequences from common variable immunodeficiency showed fewer deletions and N-nucleotide insertions. Repertoire-complication correlations in CVID were limited by patient heterogeneity. Fewer TCRbeta clones were shared among CVID subjects than controls. The cause of increased CVID clonality remains unclear without subpopulation sequencing.

Repertoires were generated with immunoSEQ multiplex PCR, while TCRdb's copy carries only in-frame clones and drops some. The sample includes about 81,000 clones, none of them occurring once. This clone was observed many times. Its target is unknown. The read gets to within 3 residues of the CDR3 end, and the germline J gene fills in the rest. V trimming: 6 bases; J trimming: 4 bases; junction bases outside the gene matches: 6. Germline CDR1 is SGHTA and CDR2 is FQGNSA. The CDR3 is made up of 15 amino acids. This chain links TRBV7-2 with TRBJ2-7; 13 bases fit TRBD2. Sequenced input: peripheral blood mononuclear cells. The source of this sequence is a person between 18 and 75 years old in good health. The sequenced part of the CDR3 DNA is TGTGCCAGCAGGGCTGGACTAGCGGGAGTTTACGAG. It encodes CASRAGLAGVYE. The CDR3, in full, reads CASRAGLAGVYEQYF. Drawing the rest from reference TRBV7-2 and TRBJ2-7, the complete variable domain is GAGVSQSPSNKVTEKGKDVELRCDPISGHTALYWYRQSLGQGLEFLIYFQGNSAPDKSGLPSDRFSAERTGGSVSTLTIQRTQQEDSAVYLCASRAGLAGVYEQYFGPGTRLTVT.